What follows are 7 T cell receptor beta chains derived from one specimen sequenced in a study of graft-versus-host responses after intestinal transplantation. The antigens of these receptors remain unknown. Generated by immunoSEQ multiplex PCR, the TCRdb table keeps only in-frame clones and is missing some. Among around 90,000 clones listed, 85% to 95% were seen once. The input for sequencing was unstimulated CD4+ T cells sorted from spleen or lymph node cells, taken before transplant. The receptors were sampled from a human donor who was the organ donor for an intestinal transplant.

V usage is TRBV28 and J usage is TRBJ2-1, with D possibly matching TRBD1 (7 bases). V was trimmed by 3 bases and J by 2 bases, leaving 11 bases between them. CDR3 size: 15 residues. CDR1 MDHEN and CDR2 SYDVKM come from the germline V gene. Here the CDR3 DNA reads TGTGCCAGCAGTTTGCGGGACAGAGCCTACAATGAGCAGTTCTTC. Residues: CASSLRDRAYNEQFF.

J is TRBJ2-5 and V is TRBV7-3; D is possibly TRBD1 (6 bases). With 1 base removed from V and 5 bases from J, the gap between germline ends came to 17 bases. The CDR3 spans 16 residues. Germline V gene lookup returns CDR1 SGHTA and CDR2 FQGTGA. Here the CDR3 reads CASSLIPGHSLETQYF. The CDR3 DNA sequence: TGTGCCAGCAGCTTAATTCCGGGACATTCTCTGGAGACCCAGTACTTC.

This rearrangement joins TRBV28 to TRBJ2-7; D may correspond to TRBD1 or TRBD2 (6 bases each). The CDR3 length is 14 residues. Germline-derived CDR1 and CDR2 are MDHEN and SYDVKM. V was trimmed by 8 bases and J by 2 bases, leaving 16 bases between them. CDR3 bases: TGTGCCAGCGGGGGGCCGGCAGTAACCTACGAGCAGTACTTC. It translates to CASGGPAVTYEQYF.

The chain couples TRBV11-3 to TRBJ2-2, with TRBD2 matching 10 bases. The CDR3 spans 16 residues. Germline V CDR1 and CDR2: SGHNT, YENEEA. Losses at the gene ends were 4 bases for V and 1 base for J; bases not matched to a gene: 3. CDR3 residues: CASSSWTSGNTGELFF. DNA for the CDR3: TGTGCCAGCAGCTCCTGGACTAGCGGGAACACCGGGGAGCTGTTTTTT.

V usage is TRBV19 and J usage is TRBJ1-5; perhaps TRBD1 as D (6 bases). This CDR3 contains 15 residues. The V end lost 6 bases, the J end lost 4 bases, and 16 bases lay between the germline ends. Germline CDR1 and CDR2: LNHDA and SQIVND (reference sequence). The CDR3 DNA follows: TGTGCCAGTAGGGGGGCCTCCTTAGAGAATCAGCCCCAGCATTTT. Translating gives CASRGASLENQPQHF.

The chain is built from TRBV4-2 and TRBJ2-7; 14 positions match TRBD2. Germline CDR1 reads LGHNA; CDR2 reads YNFKEQ. The CDR3 totals 19 residues. The ends lost 4 bases at V and 4 bases at J; junction bases unmatched: 15. CDR3 coding DNA: TGTGCCAGCAGCCCGAATCCCGGGACTAGCGGGGGCCGTTCATACGAGCAGTACTTC. This translates into CASSPNPGTSGGRSYEQYF.

The rearrangement uses TRBV7-2 and TRBJ1-3; TRBD1 is a possible D gene (5 bases). Germline loops: CDR1 SGHTA, CDR2 FQGNSA. This CDR3 contains 17 residues. The ends were cut back, 1 base at V and 0 bases at J, with 13 bases in the middle. For the CDR3, the DNA is TGTGCCAGCAGCTTAGTTTGGGGGTTACGCTCTGGAAACACCATATATTTT. Translation: CASSLVWGLRSGNTIYF.